The clone carrying this TCR beta chain has only a few counts. TCRdb fed the 5' RACE reads into MiXCR, producing one record per CDR3 protein. Of under 70,000 distinct CDR3 sequences listed, about 15% are singletons. The source of the sample is a study of T cells of healthy individuals. The CDR3 has 15 amino acids. The V end lost 0 bases, the J end lost 5 bases, and 11 bases lay between the germline ends. CDR1 is SGHRS, CDR2 YFSETQ, per germline. The chain links TRBV5-1 to TRBJ1-4, with D possibly being TRBD1 (6 bases). This receptor was obtained from a human donor in good health. The CDR3 reads CASSLGVDSNEKLFF. Here the CDR3 DNA reads TGCGCCAGCAGCTTGGGGGTGGACAGCAATGAAAAACTGTTTTTT.